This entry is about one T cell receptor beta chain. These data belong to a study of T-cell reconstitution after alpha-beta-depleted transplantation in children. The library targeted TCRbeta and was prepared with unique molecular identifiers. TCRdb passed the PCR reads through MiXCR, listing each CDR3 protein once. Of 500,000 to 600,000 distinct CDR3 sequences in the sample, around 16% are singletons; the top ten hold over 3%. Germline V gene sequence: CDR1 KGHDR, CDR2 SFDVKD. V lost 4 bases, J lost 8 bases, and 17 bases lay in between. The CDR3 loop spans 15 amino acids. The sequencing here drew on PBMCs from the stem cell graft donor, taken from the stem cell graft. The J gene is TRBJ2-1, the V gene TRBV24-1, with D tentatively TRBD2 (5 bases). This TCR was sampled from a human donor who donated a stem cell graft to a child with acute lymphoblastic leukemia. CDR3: CATSDGWEFYDEQFF. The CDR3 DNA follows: TGTGCCACCAGTGACGGATGGGAGTTTTACGATGAGCAGTTCTTC.